Each of the 22 T cell receptor beta chains below was sequenced from the same sample in a study of a mutant IDH1 vaccine in newly diagnosed glioma (dated by TCRdb to the early 2020s). Libraries came from the immunoSEQ multiplex PCR assay. This is the immuneACCESS table as TCRdb keeps it, with only in-frame sequences that have V and J called. A part of the clones is gone; compared with another copy, unresolved V genes explain less than half, and the rest is unexplained. Within this sample are more than 40,000 clones, with more than 70% of them counted one time only. The top ten constitute under 7.5% of the sample. Their cognate antigens are unknown. The sample's time point label is to be understood as: week 35, safety follow-up. A 20-mer mutant IDH1 peptide at 300 micrograms in Montanide made up each vaccine dose, which was injected subcutaneously together with topical imiquimod. Here the sequenced sample was PBMCs, taken from a glioma patient whose treatment included an IDH1 peptide vaccine. These receptors were collected from a woman aged 40 to 49 with glioma.

The CDR3 nucleotides read TGCGCCAGCAGCCCGGGACCACAGGGGTCAAAAAACATTCAGTACTTC. This sequence encodes CASSPGPQGSKNIQYF. V and J are TRBV4-1 and TRBJ2-4; 7 bases are a match to TRBD1. Germline V gives CDR1 MGHRA, CDR2 YSYEKL. The CDR3 spans 16 residues. The V and J ends lost 4 bases and 4 bases, in that order; junction bases with no gene match: 10.

The V gene is TRBV15, the J gene TRBJ2-1; D is possibly TRBD1 or TRBD2 (6 bases each). The CDR3 sequence is 15 residues long. V lost 2 bases and J lost 8, with 16 bases in between. Germline V CDR1 and CDR2: LNHNV, YYDKDF (reference sequence). CDR3 sequence (DNA): TGTGCCACCAGCAGAAGGAGGGGGATGGGCGATGAGCAGTTCTTC. This encodes CATSRRRGMGDEQFF.

The chain combines TRBV7-9 with TRBJ2-7; the match to TRBD2 covers 11 bases. V gave up 5 bases and J gave up 0 bases; unmatched junction bases: 12. The germline V gene has CDR1 SEHNR and CDR2 FQNEAQ (reference sequence). The CDR3 has 18 residues. CDR3 in amino acids: CASSPKFRLAGPSYEQYF. CDR3 DNA sequence: TGTGCCAGCAGCCCGAAATTCAGACTAGCGGGGCCCTCCTACGAGCAGTACTTC. Based on the CDR3 plus reference TRBV7-9 and TRBJ2-7, the full variable domain is DTGVSQNPRHKITKRGQNVTFRCDPISEHNRLYWYRQTLGQGPEFLTYFQNEAQLEKSRLLSDRFSAERPKGSFSTLEIQRTEQGDSAMYLCASSPKFRLAGPSYEQYFGPGTRLTVT.

The rearrangement joins TRBV6-5 to TRBJ2-7, with a possible D match to TRBD2 (6 bases). Germline V gene lookup returns CDR1 MNHEY and CDR2 SVGAGI. This CDR3 is 12 amino acids long. Trimming removed 3 bases at V and 6 bases at J, with 9 bases between. CDR3 sequence: CASSYAGTEQYF. The CDR3, as DNA: TGTGCCAGCAGTTATGCGGGGACCGAGCAGTACTTC.

This chain's CDR3 is CASSRDRSSYEQYF. In DNA, the CDR3 is TGTGCCAGCAGCCGCGACAGAAGCTCCTACGAGCAGTACTTC. This chain uses TRBV7-8 with TRBJ2-7; possible D gene TRBD1, 5 bases. The V end lost 5 bases, the J end lost 0 bases, and 11 bases lay between the germline ends. The CDR3 is 14 residues long. Germline V gives CDR1 SGHVS, CDR2 FQNEAQ.

This clone has just one count. This chain links TRBV18 with TRBJ1-1; no firm D call. V lost 4 bases to trimming and J lost 5 bases, with 14 bases between them. The CDR3 is 14 residues long. CDR1 is KGHSH and CDR2 is LQKENI in the germline V gene. The CDR3: CASSRSGRVTEAFF. DNA for the CDR3: TGTGCCAGCTCACGGTCCGGGCGGGTAACTGAAGCTTTCTTT.

The chain couples TRBV6-1 to TRBJ2-1, with D perhaps TRBD1 (6 bases). Looked up from germline, CDR1 is MNHNS and CDR2 is SASEGT. CDR3 length: 15 residues. Trimming took 1 base from V and 7 from J, leaving 14 bases between them. Here the CDR3 DNA reads TGTGCCAGCAGTGAAGGTTGGGGACAAAGGAATGAGCAGTTCTTC. This codes for CASSEGWGQRNEQFF.

V and J are TRBV6-6 and TRBJ2-5; 8 nucleotides align to TRBD2. V gave up 6 bases and J gave up 2 bases; unmatched junction bases: 2. Per germline, CDR1 MNHNY and CDR2 SVGAGI (reference sequence). CDR3 length: 13 residues. CDR3 in amino acids: CASRTGGQETQYF. The CDR3 DNA sequence: TGTGCCAGCAGAACGGGGGGGCAAGAGACCCAGTACTTC.

The rearrangement joins TRBV5-1 to TRBJ1-1, with a weak D call TRBD1 (6 bases). Trimming pared 4 bases from V and 1 base from J, leaving 8 bases between. The germline V gene has CDR1 SGHRS and CDR2 YFSETQ. The CDR3 runs 13 residues. For the CDR3, the DNA is TGCGCCAGCAGCAAGGGACAGAACACTGAAGCTTTCTTT. Translating it yields CASSKGQNTEAFF.

CDR3 sequence: CAGRLAGYYEQYF. Written as DNA, the CDR3 is TGTGCCGGGAGACTAGCGGGATACTACGAGCAGTACTTC. The V call is TRBV6-1, the J call TRBJ2-7, with 11 bases fitting TRBD2. The CDR3 totals 13 residues. The J segment lost 3 bases and the V segment lost 11 bases, leaving 6 bases of the junction unmatched. In germline, CDR1 is MNHNS, CDR2 SASEGT.

The chain couples TRBV29-1 to TRBJ2-7, with 12 bases matching TRBD1. The ends lost 5 bases at V and 2 bases at J; junction bases unmatched: 10. CDR1 is SQVTM, CDR2 ANQGSEA, per germline. The CDR3 has 16 residues. CDR3 DNA sequence: TGCAGCGTTCTAACCAGGGACAGGGGGCGCCCCTACGAGCAGTACTTC. This codes for CSVLTRDRGRPYEQYF.

The chain has TRBV5-1 and TRBJ2-1; D is uncertain. This CDR3 has 14 residues. The germline V gene has CDR1 SGHRS and CDR2 YFSETQ. Deletions cut 0 bases from V and 6 bases from J, with 10 bases between. The CDR3 nucleotides are TGCGCCAGCAGCTTGGCCAGGTCGCTCAATGAGCAGTTCTTC. Its translation is CASSLARSLNEQFF.

The chain has TRBV15 and TRBJ2-7; D may be TRBD1 (5 bases). Trimming pared 3 bases from V and 7 bases from J, leaving 19 bases between. CDR1 LNHNV and CDR2 YYDKDF come from the germline V gene (reference sequence). The CDR3 covers 15 residues. CDR3 DNA sequence: TGTGCCACCAGCAGCTTCCCGGCCCAAGGGGTGGAGCAGTACTTC. Residues: CATSSFPAQGVEQYF.

This clone was counted once. The chain couples TRBV9 to TRBJ2-2, with a tentative D call TRBD2 (6 bases). Germline V lookup: CDR1 SGDLS, CDR2 YYNGEE. This CDR3 has 16 amino acids. V was pared by 2 bases and J by 8 bases, with 19 bases between. CDR3 DNA sequence: TGTGCCAGCAGCGTCGGCGGGGTCCCCACCGCAGGGGAGCTGTTTTTT. It is translated as CASSVGGVPTAGELFF.

The genes are TRBV11-1 and TRBJ2-7; 7 bases align to TRBD2. Germline CDR1 is SGHAT and CDR2 is FQDESV (reference sequence). Unmatched junction bases numbered 3, after V lost 5 bases and J lost 2 bases. The CDR3 length is 13 residues. The CDR3 sequence: CASSRGRAYEQYF. The CDR3 nucleotides read TGTGCCAGCAGCCGCGGGAGAGCCTACGAGCAGTACTTC.

The chain recombines TRBV6-1 with TRBJ1-2; the D gene is possibly TRBD1 (6 bases). This CDR3 has 14 residues. Germline V gene data show CDR1 as MNHNS and CDR2 as SASEGT. The ends were cut back, 1 base at V and 5 bases at J, with 11 bases in the middle. Here the CDR3 reads CASSEEARGYGYTF. Written as DNA, the CDR3 is TGTGCCAGCAGTGAAGAGGCCAGGGGATATGGCTACACCTTC.

This clone has a single count. This chain links TRBV29-1 with TRBJ2-4; no clear D gene. The CDR3 extends over 12 amino acids. Germline V gene lookup returns CDR1 SQVTM and CDR2 ANQGSEA. V lost 0 bases and J 6 bases, leaving 6 bases between the germline ends. The CDR3 region has the DNA TGCAGCGTTGAAGAACTGGCAAACATTCAGTACTTC. It encodes CSVEELANIQYF.

This clone was seen once. The chain combines TRBV6-6 with TRBJ1-1; D may be TRBD1 (6 bases). Between the trimmed V and J ends, which lost 6 bases and 1 base, there was a span of 9 bases. This CDR3 has 13 residues. Germline V gives CDR1 MNHNY, CDR2 SVGAGI (reference sequence). CDR3 nucleotide sequence: TGTGCCAGCAGAAAGACAGGGAACACTGAAGCTTTCTTT. The encoded protein is CASRKTGNTEAFF.

V usage is TRBV6-5 and J usage is TRBJ2-7; 8 bases align to TRBD2. Germline V gene data show CDR1 as MNHEY and CDR2 as SVGAGI. The CDR3 loop spans 14 amino acids. V trimming: 2 bases; J trimming: 3 bases; junction bases outside the gene matches: 3. The CDR3 DNA reads as TGTGCCAGCAGTTACACTAGCGGTAACTACGAGCAGTACTTC. Translating it yields CASSYTSGNYEQYF.

The CDR3 DNA sequence: TGTGCCAGTAGTATAGGCGGAGGTGAGCAGTTCTTC. Translating it yields CASSIGGGEQFF. The chain recombines TRBV19 with TRBJ2-1, with D maybe TRBD2 (5 bases). V lost 1 base and J lost 9, with 7 bases in between. The CDR3 extends over 12 amino acids. Germline V gene data show CDR1 as LNHDA and CDR2 as SQIVND (reference sequence).

The J gene is TRBJ2-1, the V gene TRBV29-1, with D uncertain. Germline V gives CDR1 SQVTM, CDR2 ANQGSEA. The CDR3 has 16 residues. Trimming removed 5 bases at V and 0 bases at J, with 17 bases between. The CDR3 loop is CSVPKTERSSYNEQFF. The CDR3 DNA sequence: TGCAGCGTTCCAAAGACGGAACGAAGCTCCTACAATGAGCAGTTCTTC.

The rearrangement links TRBV14 to TRBJ2-1; maybe TRBD2 (6 bases). Trimming removed 0 bases from V and 16 bases from J, with 16 bases in between. From germline, CDR1 is SGHDN and CDR2 FVKESK. This CDR3 is 13 amino acids long. The DNA of the CDR3 is TGTGCCAGCAGCCAAGATCGGCGCGGGGCAAATTTCTTC. Residues: CASSQDRRGANFF.